This T cell receptor (beta chain) came from a study of shared clonotypes between healthy human individuals. General study findings and limits: All-four-donor shared clonotypes had higher generation probabilities than non-shared clonotypes did.

Regarding this clone: Its antigen remains unidentified.

Per germline, CDR1 LNHDA and CDR2 SQIVND (reference sequence). V lost 5 bases, J lost 8 bases, and 15 bases lay in between. The CDR3 spans 14 residues. Produced via immunoSEQ multiplex PCR; TCRdb's table is partial and in-frame only. The sample lists around 510,000 clones, more than 95% seen once, with approximately 0.067% in the top ten. The sequenced material came from naive CD4+ T cells sorted from blood. Sample subset: CD45RA+ positively selected. The sequence was obtained from a woman aged 30 to 39 in good health. V usage is TRBV19 and J usage is TRBJ1-4; D gene uncertain. The CDR3 DNA follows: TGTGCCAGTAGTGCGGGGTTAATAACCGAAAAACTGTTTTTT. It encodes CASSAGLITEKLFF.